This TCR beta chain was observed in a study of blood T cell repertoires in COVID-19. Study-level background: The United States, Italy and Spain provided the acute and convalescent COVID-19 samples. PBMCs, B-cell-depleted T cells, or T cells were the source of the cDNA or gDNA that made up the material.

V dropped 3 bases and J dropped 3 bases, with 11 bases sitting between them. This CDR3 region has 14 residues. CDR1 is MNHEY and CDR2 is SVGAGI in the germline V gene. Seattle's cohort entered during active infection and was followed longitudinally. As handled by the study authors: Reference gene primer amplification in the assay estimated nucleated cell counts. Some clones are missing from TCRdb's copy, which holds only in-frame ones; the method was immunoSEQ multiplex PCR. V, J and clone size were drawn from that table, and D and trimming were deduced from the DNA. The table includes 150,000 to 200,000 clones, more than 80% detected once.

The chain combines TRBV6-5 with TRBJ1-1, with D tentatively TRBD1 (6 bases). Sequencing used peripheral blood. The origin of this receptor is a woman aged 60-75 years with COVID-19, enrolled during active disease. The CDR3 sequence: CASSYQGRDTEAFF. The CDR3, as DNA: TGTGCCAGCAGTTATCAGGGGAGGGACACTGAAGCTTTCTTT.